Shown below are 9 T cell receptor beta chains from a single sample sequenced in a study of identical twins (dated by TCRdb to between 2015 and 2016). Library method: 5' RACE. The run used an Illumina HiSeq 2000. TCRdb reanalyzed the raw reads on its own, using fastp at Q25 for trimming and MiXCR for clone calling, and kept in-frame beta chains. All rows with the same CDR3 protein become a single entry with the most common DNA and genes. The sample table holds about 490,000 distinct CDR3 sequences, of which 13% to 15% were seen once. The ten most abundant clones make up around 0.4% of the sample. These records were also assigned to another study, of yellow fever vaccine responses in identical twins.

Sequenced material: CD4+ T cells sorted from blood. The receptors come from a young woman in good health.

The chain employs TRBV6-1 and TRBJ1-2; tentatively, D is TRBD1 (6 bases). Germline-derived CDR1 and CDR2 are MNHNS and SASEGT. V shed 5 bases and J shed 8 bases, with 15 bases lying between them. This CDR3 region has 13 residues. Here the CDR3 DNA reads TGTGCCAGCAGTCCTGACAGGATTAAAGGCTACACCTTC. Protein product: CASSPDRIKGYTF.

This clonotype was seen more than once but under ten times. The chain couples TRBV28 to TRBJ2-7; 9 positions agree with TRBD2. The ends lost 6 bases at V and 2 bases at J; junction bases unmatched: 8. This CDR3 contains 15 residues. Germline CDR1 reads MDHEN; CDR2 reads SYDVKM. The CDR3 region is CASSPGTSRAYEQYF. The CDR3 DNA is TGTGCCAGCAGCCCGGGGACTAGCCGGGCCTACGAGCAGTACTTC.

Many counts were recorded for this clonotype. This sequence joins TRBV12-3 or TRBV12-4 and TRBJ1-3, with a tentative D call TRBD1 (5 bases). This CDR3 comprises 15 residues. The germline V and J ends were trimmed by 6 bases and 1 base, with 13 bases remaining between them. The CDR3 coding sequence is TGTGCCAGCAGCCCAGGGAGGGTTTCTGGAAACACCATATATTTT. Amino acids: CASSPGRVSGNTIYF.

The rearrangement joins TRBV18 to TRBJ2-5; D not resolved. The CDR3 runs 17 residues. The V end lost 0 bases, the J end lost 0 bases, and 14 bases lay between the germline ends. CDR1 and CDR2 from the germline V gene are KGHSH and LQKENI. CDR3 region: CASSPPLGPKYQETQYF. DNA for the CDR3: TGTGCCAGCTCACCACCGTTAGGACCGAAGTACCAAGAGACCCAGTACTTC.

A few counts support this clonotype. The J gene is TRBJ2-3, the V gene TRBV10-3; 8 bases agree with TRBD2. The CDR3 covers 16 residues. Trimming at V came to 4 bases and at J to 4 bases, leaving 10 bases not matched to a gene. Germline assignment: CDR1 ENHRY and CDR2 SYGVKD. DNA of the CDR3: TGTGCCATCAGTGGCTTTGCGGGAGGAGTCGCAGATACGCAGTATTTT. It yields the protein CAISGFAGGVADTQYF.

The rearrangement uses TRBV24-1 and TRBJ2-6; D is possibly TRBD2 (6 bases). Germline V CDR1 and CDR2: KGHDR, SFDVKD. The CDR3 is 17 residues long. V was cut by 9 bases and J by 2 bases, with 19 bases left in between. As DNA, the CDR3 is TGTGCCACCCCCCCGGGTCAGGGACTGACTGGGGCCAACGTCCTGACTTTC. This codes for CATPPGQGLTGANVLTF.

This clonotype appeared a few times. CDR3: CASSLWVYEQYF. The DNA of the CDR3 is TGTGCCAGCAGTTTATGGGTGTACGAGCAGTACTTC. The genes are TRBV12-3 or TRBV12-4 and TRBJ2-7, with D unresolved. The CDR3 contains 12 residues. V lost 2 bases, J lost 4 bases, and 6 bases lay in between.

The chain links TRBV5-6 to TRBJ1-4, with D possibly matching TRBD1 (6 bases). The V end lost 0 bases, the J end lost 14 bases, and 14 bases lay between the germline ends. The germline gives CDR1 SGHDT, CDR2 YYEEEE. The CDR3 loop spans 13 amino acids. CDR3: CASSLDRDELLFF. The CDR3, as DNA: TGTGCCAGCAGCTTGGACAGGGACGAACTCCTGTTTTTT.

This chain joins TRBV19 and TRBJ1-6; 9 nucleotides agree with TRBD1. V was clipped by 2 bases and J by 9 bases; unmatched bases: 8. The length of the CDR3 is 16 residues. Germline CDR1 LNHDA, CDR2 SQIVND (reference sequence). CDR3 nucleotide sequence: TGTGCCAGTAGTATACCCCTGGACAGGGGCGCTTCACCCCTCCACTTT. This codes for CASSIPLDRGASPLHF.